This T cell receptor (beta chain) emerged from a study of regulatory T cells in long-lasting Graves disease. The CDR3 totals 16 residues. Germline-derived CDR1 and CDR2 are SGHTA and FQGNSA. V lost 2 bases, J lost 2 bases, and 14 bases lay in between. Comments on this clonotype: What it binds is unknown.

Time point defined: persistent/refractory GD, antithyroid drugs over 5 years with positive TRAb. The TCR library was made from RNA that had been extracted from PBMCs in TRIzol. An endocrinology department in Xi'an, China, supplied the patients. Staff drew roughly 10 milliliters of peripheral blood into EDTA tubes. For TCR beta, libraries came from iRepertoire HTBI primers and Arm-PCR of CDR3 regions. MiXCR was run by TCRdb on the multiplex PCR reads, yielding one entry per CDR3 protein. The repertoire holds hundreds of thousands of distinct CDR3 sequences, with approximately 22% as singletons. Findings and caveats of the study: Newly diagnosed disease favored TRBV20-1 and TRBJ2-1 over persistent disease.

The TCR comes from a female donor with Graves disease. This specimen was peripheral blood mononuclear cells (PBMCs), taken when the disease was refractory, from a patient treated with antithyroid drugs. This chain links TRBV7-2 with TRBJ2-3; possible D gene TRBD2, 6 bases. The CDR3 sequence is CASSLIGGGATDTQYF. The CDR3 nucleotides are TGTGCCAGCAGCTTAATCGGCGGAGGGGCCACAGATACGCAGTATTTT.